This T cell receptor (beta chain) was documented in a study of blood T cell repertoires in COVID-19. As for the study in general: COVID-19 samples, acute and convalescent, were from the United States, Italy and Spain.

CDR1 MDHEN and CDR2 SYDVKM come from the germline V gene. The V end was cut by 6 bases, the J end by 6 bases, with 8 bases between. The CDR3 has 12 residues. Libraries were prepared by immunoSEQ multiplex PCR; TCRdb keeps only in-frame clonotypes and omits some of them. The repertoire holds approximately 300,000 clones, approximately 90% seen once, with approximately 4.1% in the top ten. The source of this sequence is a young man who had recovered from COVID-19. V is TRBV28 and J is TRBJ1-4; D gene ambiguous. The material sequenced was PBMCs or T cells enriched from blood (not recorded which). Here the CDR3 DNA reads TGTGCCAGCAGCCAAATCCATGAAAAACTGTTTTTT. Translation: CASSQIHEKLFF. Full variable domain (missing parts from reference TRBV28 and TRBJ1-4): DVKVTQSSRYLVKRTGEKVFLECVQDMDHENMFWYRQDPGLGLRLIYFSYDVKMKEKGDIPEGYSVSREKKERFSLILESASTNQTSMYLCASSQIHEKLFFGSGTQLSVL.